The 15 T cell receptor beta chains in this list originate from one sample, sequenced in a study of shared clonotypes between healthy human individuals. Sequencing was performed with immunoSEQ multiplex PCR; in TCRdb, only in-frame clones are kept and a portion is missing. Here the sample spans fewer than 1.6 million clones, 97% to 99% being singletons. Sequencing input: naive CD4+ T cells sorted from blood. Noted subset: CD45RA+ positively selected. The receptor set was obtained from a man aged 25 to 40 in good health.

The CDR3 DNA reads TGTGCCAGCAGGGAGAGGACAGGTATTAACTATGGCTACACCTTC. It yields the protein CASRERTGINYGYTF. This sequence joins TRBV6-5 and TRBJ1-2; 7 positions match TRBD1. The ends lost 6 bases at V and 1 base at J; junction bases unmatched: 8. The CDR3 loop spans 15 amino acids. Germline CDR1 reads MNHEY; CDR2 reads SVGAGI.

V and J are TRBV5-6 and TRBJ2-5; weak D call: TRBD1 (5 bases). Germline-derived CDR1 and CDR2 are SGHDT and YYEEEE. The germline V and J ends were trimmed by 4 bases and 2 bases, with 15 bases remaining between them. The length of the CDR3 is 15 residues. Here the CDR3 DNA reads TGTGCCAGCAGCGAAGGGGTTGTGGTTCAAGAGACCCAGTACTTC. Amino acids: CASSEGVVVQETQYF.

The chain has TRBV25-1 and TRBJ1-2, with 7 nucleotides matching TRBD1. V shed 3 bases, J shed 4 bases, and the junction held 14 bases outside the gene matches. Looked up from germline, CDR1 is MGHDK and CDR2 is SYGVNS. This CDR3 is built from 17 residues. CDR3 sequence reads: CASSERQGSGTGYGYTF. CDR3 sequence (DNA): TGTGCCAGCAGTGAGAGACAGGGTTCGGGCACCGGCTATGGCTACACCTTC.

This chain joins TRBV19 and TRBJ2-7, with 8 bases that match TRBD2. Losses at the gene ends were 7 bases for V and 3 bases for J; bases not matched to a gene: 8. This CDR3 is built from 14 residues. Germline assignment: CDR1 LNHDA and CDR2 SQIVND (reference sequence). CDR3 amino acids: CASTPGGRNYEQYF. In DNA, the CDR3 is TGTGCCAGTACCCCGGGGGGGAGGAACTACGAGCAGTACTTC.

The CDR3 nucleotides are TGTGCCACCAGGGGGGACGCGGGCAATCATCAGCCCCAGCATTTT. Amino acids: CATRGDAGNHQPQHF. This chain uses TRBV10-3 with TRBJ1-5, with TRBD1 matching over 7 bases. Unmatched junction bases numbered 14, after V lost 10 bases and J lost 5 bases. CDR1 and CDR2 (germline): ENHRY, SYGVKD. This CDR3 has 15 residues.

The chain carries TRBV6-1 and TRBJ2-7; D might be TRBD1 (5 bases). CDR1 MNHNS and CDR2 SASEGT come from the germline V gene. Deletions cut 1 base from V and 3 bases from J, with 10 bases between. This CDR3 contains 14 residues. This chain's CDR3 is CASSEVVGVYEQYF. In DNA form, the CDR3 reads TGTGCCAGCAGTGAAGTTGTAGGGGTCTACGAGCAGTACTTC.

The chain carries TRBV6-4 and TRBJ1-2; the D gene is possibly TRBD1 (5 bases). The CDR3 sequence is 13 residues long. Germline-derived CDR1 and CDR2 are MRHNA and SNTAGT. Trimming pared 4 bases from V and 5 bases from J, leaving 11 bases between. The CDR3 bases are TGTGCCAGCAGTGGGGGGGACCATTATGGCTACACCTTC. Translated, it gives CASSGGDHYGYTF.

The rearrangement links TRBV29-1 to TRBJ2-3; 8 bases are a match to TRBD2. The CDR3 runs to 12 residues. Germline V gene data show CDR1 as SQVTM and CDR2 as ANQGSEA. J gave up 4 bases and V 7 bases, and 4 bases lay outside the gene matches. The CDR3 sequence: CSARLASDTQYF. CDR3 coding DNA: TGCAGCGCGCGACTAGCGTCAGATACGCAGTATTTT.

CDR3 in DNA: TGTGCCAGCAGCCAGCGGAGCAAAACAGCTGGGGCCAACGTCCTGACTTTC. Its protein is CASSQRSKTAGANVLTF. The chain links TRBV14 to TRBJ2-6, with D hard to call. The V end lost 3 bases, the J end lost 2 bases, and 14 bases lay between the germline ends. The CDR3 runs to 17 residues. The V gene's germline CDR1 is SGHDN and CDR2 FVKESK.

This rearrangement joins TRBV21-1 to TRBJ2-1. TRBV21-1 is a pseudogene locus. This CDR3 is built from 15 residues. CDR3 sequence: CASSKDKGTNDEQFF. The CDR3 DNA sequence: TGTGCCAGCAGCAAAGATAAAGGAACGAACGATGAGCAGTTCTTC.

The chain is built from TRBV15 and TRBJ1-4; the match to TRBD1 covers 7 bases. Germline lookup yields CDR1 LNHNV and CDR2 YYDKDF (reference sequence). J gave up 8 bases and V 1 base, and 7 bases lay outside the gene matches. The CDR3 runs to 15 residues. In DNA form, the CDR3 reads TGTGCCACCAGCAGAGCCGACAGGGTGAACGAAAAACTGTTTTTT. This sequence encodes CATSRADRVNEKLFF.

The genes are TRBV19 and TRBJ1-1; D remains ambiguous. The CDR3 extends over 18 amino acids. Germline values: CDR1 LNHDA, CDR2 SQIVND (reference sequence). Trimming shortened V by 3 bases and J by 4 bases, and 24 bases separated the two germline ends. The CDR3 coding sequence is TGTGCCAGTAGTATTGGGTACTCGCGAGGATCGTGGGTCACTGAAGCTTTCTTT. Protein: CASSIGYSRGSWVTEAFF.

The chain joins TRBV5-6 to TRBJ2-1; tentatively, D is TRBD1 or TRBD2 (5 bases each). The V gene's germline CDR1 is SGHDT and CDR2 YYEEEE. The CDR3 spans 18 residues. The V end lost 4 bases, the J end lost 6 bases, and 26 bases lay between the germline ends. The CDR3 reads CASSPSRDPGTLVNEQFF. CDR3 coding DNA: TGTGCCAGCAGCCCGTCCCGGGACCCCGGCACACTCGTCAATGAGCAGTTCTTC.

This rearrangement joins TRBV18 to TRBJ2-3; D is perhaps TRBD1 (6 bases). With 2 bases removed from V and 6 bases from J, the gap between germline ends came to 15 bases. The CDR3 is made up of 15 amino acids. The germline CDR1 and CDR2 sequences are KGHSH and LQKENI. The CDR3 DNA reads TGTGCCAGCTCACCAACAGGGTTAAAGGGGGATACGCAGTATTTT. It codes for CASSPTGLKGDTQYF.

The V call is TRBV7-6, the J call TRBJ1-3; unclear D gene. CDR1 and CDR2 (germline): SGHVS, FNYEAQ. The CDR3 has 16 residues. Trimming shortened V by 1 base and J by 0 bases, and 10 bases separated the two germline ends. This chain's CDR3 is CASSLGSAYSGNTIYF. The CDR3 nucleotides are TGTGCCAGCAGCTTAGGATCAGCTTACTCTGGAAACACCATATATTTT.